The 26 T cell receptor beta chains listed next were all sequenced from one sample in a study of blood T cell repertoires in COVID-19. Sequenced by immunoSEQ multiplex PCR; TCRdb stores in-frame clones only, minus some. Of 100,000 to 150,000 clones detected, around 83% appear once; the ten largest clones hold around 3.3%. The sequencing input was peripheral blood. These receptors all come from a woman aged 80 or over with COVID-19, enrolled during active disease.

This chain uses TRBV19 with TRBJ2-1, with TRBD2 matching over 12 bases. The length of the CDR3 is 16 residues. Germline CDR1 LNHDA, CDR2 SQIVND (reference sequence). The V gene end was trimmed by 4 bases and the J gene end by 5 bases; junction bases not matched to a gene: 6. CDR3 coding DNA: TGTGCCAGTAGTAAGGGCCTAGCGGGAGGGGACAATGAGCAGTTCTTC. Translated, it gives CASSKGLAGGDNEQFF.

The chain joins TRBV3-1 (or the pseudogene TRBV3-2) to TRBJ1-2; unclear D gene. Germline loops: CDR1 LGHDT, CDR2 YNNKEL (reference sequence). The CDR3 contains 17 residues. V was pared by 3 bases and J by 8 bases, with 25 bases between. The CDR3 region has the DNA TGTGCCAGCAGCCATGGAGTCACACCCCCAGCGTCTCGGGGCTACACCTTC. Protein: CASSHGVTPPASRGYTF.

In this sample, this clone turned up a few times. V usage is TRBV7-8 and J usage is TRBJ2-1; perhaps TRBD1 as D (5 bases). The CDR3 sequence is 14 residues long. CDR1 and CDR2 from the germline V gene are SGHVS and FQNEAQ. Trimming removed 3 bases at V and 6 bases at J, with 12 bases between. The CDR3 reads CASSFRGLGNEQFF. CDR3 in DNA: TGTGCCAGCAGCTTTAGGGGCCTGGGCAATGAGCAGTTCTTC.

V gene TRBV7-6 combines with J gene TRBJ1-1; 7 bases are shared with TRBD1. J was trimmed by 2 bases and V by 5 bases; bases with no gene match: 8. The germline gives CDR1 SGHVS, CDR2 FNYEAQ. The CDR3 spans 15 residues. In nucleotides, the CDR3 is TGTGCCAGCAGCGTATACAGGGGCCCCAACACTGAAGCTTTCTTT. Amino acid sequence: CASSVYRGPNTEAFF.

The chain combines TRBV16 with TRBJ1-4; tentatively, D is TRBD1 (6 bases). CDR1 KGHSY and CDR2 FQNENV come from the germline V gene. The length of the CDR3 is 13 residues. V lost 5 bases to trimming and J lost 5 bases, with 9 bases between them. CDR3 nucleotides: TGTGCCAGCAGCAGAGGACAGAATGAAAAACTGTTTTTT. This codes for CASSRGQNEKLFF.

V is TRBV7-2 and J is TRBJ2-7; the D is unclear. Per germline, CDR1 SGHTA and CDR2 FQGNSA. The CDR3 consists of 12 residues. Between the trimmed V and J ends, which lost 5 bases and 3 bases, there was a span of 8 bases. The CDR3 DNA is TGTGCCAGCAGCGGAGACGGCTACGAGCAGTACTTC. Amino acid sequence: CASSGDGYEQYF.

The chain recombines TRBV11-2 with TRBJ1-1, with a tentative D call TRBD1 (6 bases). The CDR3 totals 14 residues. V shed 5 bases and J shed 1 base, with 11 bases lying between them. Germline CDR1 is SGHAT and CDR2 is FQNNGV. The CDR3 sequence is CASSAGAANTEAFF. CDR3 in DNA: TGTGCCAGCAGCGCGGGGGCGGCGAACACTGAAGCTTTCTTT. Full variable domain (rest looked up from reference TRBV11-2 and TRBJ1-1): EAGVAQSPRYKIIEKRQSVAFWCNPISGHATLYWYQQILGQGPKLLIQFQNNGVVDDSQLPKDRFSAERLKGVDSTLKIQPAKLEDSAVYLCASSAGAANTEAFFGQGTRLTVV.

This clone appeared once. This rearrangement joins TRBV7-9 to TRBJ2-7; 10 bases are a match to TRBD1. CDR1 and CDR2 from the germline V gene are SEHNR and FQNEAQ (reference sequence). V trimming: 4 bases; J trimming: 3 bases; junction bases outside the gene matches: 3. This CDR3 contains 14 residues. This CDR3 is CASSSGQGFYEQYF. CDR3 DNA: TGTGCCAGCAGCTCGGGACAGGGGTTCTACGAGCAGTACTTC.

The V and J genes are TRBV27 and TRBJ2-1; D is possibly TRBD1 (6 bases). This CDR3 is 16 amino acids long. CDR1 and CDR2 from the germline V gene are MNHEY and SMNVEV (reference sequence). V lost 5 bases and J lost 7, with 21 bases in between. The CDR3 nucleotides are TGTGCCAGCAGTCCAACAGGGACCATACTACTTAATGAGCAGTTCTTC. This gives the protein CASSPTGTILLNEQFF.

This clone was recorded a few times. The rearrangement uses TRBV5-8 and TRBJ1-1, with unresolved D. The CDR3 length is 13 residues. Germline V lookup: CDR1 SGHTS, CDR2 YDEGEE. V lost 5 bases, J lost 1 base, and 9 bases lay in between. CDR3 loop: CASSYTRNTEAFF. CDR3 in DNA: TGTGCCAGCAGTTATACCAGGAACACTGAAGCTTTCTTT.

This chain joins TRBV7-9 and TRBJ1-4; 8 bases fit TRBD1. V gave up 1 base and J gave up 4 bases; unmatched junction bases: 2. This CDR3 comprises 15 residues. Germline V gives CDR1 SEHNR, CDR2 FQNEAQ (reference sequence). CDR3 amino acids: CASSLGQGFNEKLFF. The CDR3 DNA sequence: TGTGCCAGCAGCTTAGGACAGGGGTTTAATGAAAAACTGTTTTTT. Drawing the rest from reference TRBV7-9 and TRBJ1-4, the complete variable domain is DTGVSQNPRHKITKRGQNVTFRCDPISEHNRLYWYRQTLGQGPEFLTYFQNEAQLEKSRLLSDRFSAERPKGSFSTLEIQRTEQGDSAMYLCASSLGQGFNEKLFFGSGTQLSVL.

The V and J genes are TRBV5-8 and TRBJ1-3, with D hard to call. Germline CDR1 and CDR2: SGHTS and YDEGEE. The CDR3 is 16 residues long. V lost 2 bases and J 1 base, leaving 13 bases between the germline ends. CDR3: CASSLFVVESGNTIYF. CDR3 in DNA: TGTGCCAGCAGCTTATTCGTGGTAGAATCTGGAAACACCATATATTTT. Combining the CDR3 with reference TRBV5-8 and TRBJ1-3 gives the whole variable domain EAGVTQSPTHLIKTRGQQATLRCSPISGHTSVYWYQQALGLGLQFLLWYDEGEERNRGNFPPRFSGRQFPNYSSELNVNALELEDSALYLCASSLFVVESGNTIYFGEGSWLTVV.

The V gene is TRBV11-3, the J gene TRBJ1-1; 8 bases align to TRBD1. Germline CDR1 is SGHNT and CDR2 is YENEEA. V lost 8 bases to trimming and J lost 4 bases; unmatched junction nucleotides: 6. This CDR3 has 13 residues. CDR3 protein: CASGGQDPTEAFF. The DNA of the CDR3 is TGTGCCAGCGGGGGACAGGACCCCACTGAAGCTTTCTTT.

Regarding this clone: Its ends do not fully match the called genes, so a read error is possible. V usage is TRBV19 and J usage is TRBJ1-2; 9 bases map to TRBD1. This CDR3 comprises 12 residues. Germline lookup yields CDR1 LNHDA and CDR2 SQIVND (reference sequence). Here the CDR3 DNA reads TGTGCCAGTAGTTCCCGGACAGGGGAGCCAATTTTC. Encoded protein: CASSSRTGEPIF.

The V call is TRBV6-2 or TRBV6-3, the J call TRBJ1-5, with D perhaps matching TRBD1 (5 bases). Germline values: CDR1 MNHEY, CDR2 SVGEGT. The CDR3 contains 15 residues. Trimming shortened V by 5 bases and J by 2 bases, and 13 bases separated the two germline ends. CDR3 sequence: CASSRPQGGNQPQHF. CDR3 in DNA: TGTGCCAGCAGTCGTCCTCAGGGCGGCAATCAGCCCCAGCATTTT.

The V call is TRBV19, the J call TRBJ1-3; no clear D gene. The CDR3 loop spans 15 amino acids. Germline CDR1 and CDR2: LNHDA and SQIVND (reference sequence). V was pared by 8 bases and J by 2 bases, with 16 bases between. The CDR3 nucleotides are TGTGCCAGTGCGGAGGGTCTTCTGCCTGGAAACACCATATATTTT. Its translation is CASAEGLLPGNTIYF.

This clone has just one count. The chain links TRBV4-3 to TRBJ1-6; 9 bases fit TRBD1. Germline V CDR1 and CDR2: LGHNA, YSLEER. This CDR3 comprises 18 residues. The ends lost 4 bases at V and 3 bases at J; junction bases unmatched: 10. CDR3 protein: CASSRESPGQGYNSPLHF. CDR3 DNA sequence: TGCGCCAGCAGCCGTGAATCCCCGGGACAGGGCTATAATTCACCCCTCCACTTT.

Only a few counts were recorded for this clone. The chain uses TRBV28 and TRBJ1-6; no firm D call. Germline assignment: CDR1 MDHEN and CDR2 SYDVKM. The ends were cut back, 3 bases at V and 15 bases at J, with 15 bases in the middle. The CDR3 runs to 13 residues. CDR3 nucleotides: TGTGCCAGCAGTTTTACAGCACTGAAGGTCCTCCACTTT. It translates to CASSFTALKVLHF.

CDR3 nucleotide sequence: TGTGCCAGCAGAACCGGGACAGCTAACACCGGGGAGCTGTTTTTT. Its protein product is CASRTGTANTGELFF. The genes are TRBV7-9 and TRBJ2-2; 7 nucleotides line up with TRBD1. Germline V CDR1 and CDR2: SEHNR, FQNEAQ (reference sequence). The trim removed 6 bases at V and 2 bases at J, leaving 6 bases unmatched. The length of the CDR3 is 15 residues.

This clone showed up just a few times. V usage is TRBV7-2 and J usage is TRBJ2-3, with TRBD2 identical over 10 bases. The CDR3 length is 14 residues. V was pared by 5 bases and J by 4 bases, with 3 bases of the junction left unmatched. Germline V CDR1 and CDR2: SGHTA, FQGNSA. CDR3 protein: CASSPGLAADTQYF. The DNA for the CDR3 is TGTGCCAGCAGCCCAGGACTAGCGGCAGATACGCAGTATTTT.

V gene TRBV11-2 combines with J gene TRBJ2-6, with unresolved D. Trimming shortened V by 5 bases and J by 1 base, and 9 bases separated the two germline ends. Germline V gives CDR1 SGHAT, CDR2 FQNNGV. The length of the CDR3 is 15 residues. The CDR3, as DNA: TGTGCCAGCAGCCCAGAATGGTCTGGGGCCAACGTCCTGACTTTC. It specifies CASSPEWSGANVLTF.

The gene calls are TRBV11-2 and TRBJ2-3; D might be TRBD1 (6 bases). The CDR3 contains 15 residues. V lost 3 bases to trimming and J lost 1 base, with 11 bases between them. Looked up from germline, CDR1 is SGHAT and CDR2 is FQNNGV. The CDR3: CASSFAGARTDTQYF. The CDR3, as DNA: TGTGCCAGCAGCTTTGCAGGGGCCCGCACAGATACGCAGTATTTT.

V is TRBV27 and J is TRBJ1-4; D is unclear. This CDR3 region has 12 residues. Trimming took off 3 bases at V and 8 bases at J, with 7 bases between the two ends. Germline CDR1 MNHEY, CDR2 SMNVEV (reference sequence). The CDR3 region is CASSFPGEKLFF. The CDR3 DNA sequence: TGTGCCAGCAGTTTCCCGGGGGAAAAACTGTTTTTT.

The chain links TRBV11-2 to TRBJ2-1; 10 nucleotides match TRBD2. The CDR3 is 18 amino acids. Per the germline V gene, CDR1 is SGHAT and CDR2 is FQNNGV. After removal of 5 bases from V and 5 bases from J, the junction contained 15 bases not matched to a gene. CDR3: CASSPLLVSGLANNEQFF. The CDR3 DNA reads TGTGCCAGCAGCCCCCTTTTGGTCTCGGGACTAGCGAACAATGAGCAGTTCTTC.

The sample holds one count of this clone. This rearrangement joins TRBV6-1 to TRBJ1-1; D perhaps matches TRBD1 (6 bases). V was shortened by 3 bases and J by 5 bases, with 16 bases between the two germline ends. CDR3 length: 15 residues. Per the germline V gene, CDR1 is MNHNS and CDR2 is SASEGT. CDR3 region: CASSDDWTVRTEAFF. CDR3 DNA sequence: TGTGCCAGCAGTGACGACTGGACAGTACGTACTGAAGCTTTCTTT.

The chain has TRBV5-6 and TRBJ2-2; the D is unclear. This CDR3 region has 14 residues. V was shortened by 0 bases and J by 4 bases, with 7 bases between the two germline ends. The V gene's germline CDR1 is SGHDT and CDR2 YYEEEE. In DNA, the CDR3 is TGTGCCAGCAGCTTGGGAGGAGTCACCGGGGAGCTGTTTTTT. This encodes CASSLGGVTGELFF.